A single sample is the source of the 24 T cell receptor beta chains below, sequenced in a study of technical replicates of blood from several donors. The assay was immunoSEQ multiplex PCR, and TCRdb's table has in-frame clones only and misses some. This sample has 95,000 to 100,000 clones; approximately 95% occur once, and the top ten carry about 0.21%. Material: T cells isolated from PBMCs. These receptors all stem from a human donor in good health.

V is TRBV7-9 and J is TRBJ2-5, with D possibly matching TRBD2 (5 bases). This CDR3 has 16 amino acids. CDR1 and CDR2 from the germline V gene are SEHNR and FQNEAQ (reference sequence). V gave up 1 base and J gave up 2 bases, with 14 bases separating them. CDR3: CASSLGVSAQQETQYF. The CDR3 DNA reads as TGTGCCAGCAGCTTAGGGGTTAGCGCGCAGCAAGAGACCCAGTACTTC.

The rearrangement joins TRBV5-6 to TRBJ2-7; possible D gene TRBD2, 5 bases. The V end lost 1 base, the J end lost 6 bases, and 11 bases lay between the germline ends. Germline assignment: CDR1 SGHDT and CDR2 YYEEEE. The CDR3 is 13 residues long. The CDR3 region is CASSLYGGGEQYF. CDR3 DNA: TGTGCCAGCAGCTTGTACGGAGGCGGCGAGCAGTACTTC.

The CDR3 DNA reads TGCAGCGTTGGAGGGTCGGAGTTGAACACTGAAGCTTTCTTT. Encoded protein: CSVGGSELNTEAFF. The V gene is TRBV29-1, the J gene TRBJ1-1, with D unresolved. The CDR3 is 14 residues long. V gave up 4 bases and J gave up 0 bases, with 12 bases separating them. Germline V lookup: CDR1 SQVTM, CDR2 ANQGSEA.

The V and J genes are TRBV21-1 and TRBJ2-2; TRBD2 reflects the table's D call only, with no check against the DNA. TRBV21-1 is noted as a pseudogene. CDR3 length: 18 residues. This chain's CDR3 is CASSNRGGRVANTGELFF. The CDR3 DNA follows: TGTGCCAGCAGCAACCGTGGCGGGAGGGTCGCGAACACCGGGGAGCTGTTTTTT.

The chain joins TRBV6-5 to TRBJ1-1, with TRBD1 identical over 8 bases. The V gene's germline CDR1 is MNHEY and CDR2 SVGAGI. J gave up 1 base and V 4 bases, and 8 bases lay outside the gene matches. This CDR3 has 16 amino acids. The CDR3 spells CASSSLPTGENTEAFF. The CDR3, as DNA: TGTGCCAGCAGTTCCCTACCGACAGGGGAGAACACTGAAGCTTTCTTT.

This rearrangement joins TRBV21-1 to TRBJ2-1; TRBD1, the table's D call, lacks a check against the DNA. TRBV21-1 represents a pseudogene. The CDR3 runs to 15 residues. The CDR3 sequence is CASSRIYRGPNEQFF. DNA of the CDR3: TGTGCCAGCAGCAGGATTTACAGGGGGCCGAATGAGCAGTTCTTC.

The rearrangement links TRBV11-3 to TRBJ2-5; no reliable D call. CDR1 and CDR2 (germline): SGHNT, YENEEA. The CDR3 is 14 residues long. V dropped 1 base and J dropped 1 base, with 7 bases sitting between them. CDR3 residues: CASSLGWAQETQYF. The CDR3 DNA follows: TGTGCCAGCAGCTTAGGGTGGGCCCAAGAGACCCAGTACTTC. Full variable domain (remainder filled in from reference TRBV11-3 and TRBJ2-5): EAGVVQSPRYKIIEKKQPVAFWCNPISGHNTLYWYLQNLGQGPELLIRYENEEAVDDSQLPKDRFSAERLKGVDSTLKIQPAELGDSAVYLCASSLGWAQETQYFGPGTRLLVL.

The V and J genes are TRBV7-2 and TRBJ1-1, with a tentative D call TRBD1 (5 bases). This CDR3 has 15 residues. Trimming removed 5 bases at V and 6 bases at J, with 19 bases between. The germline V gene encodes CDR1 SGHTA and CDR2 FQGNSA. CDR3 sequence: CASSTDGALSPEAFF. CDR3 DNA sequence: TGTGCCAGCAGCACAGATGGGGCCCTTAGCCCTGAAGCTTTCTTT.

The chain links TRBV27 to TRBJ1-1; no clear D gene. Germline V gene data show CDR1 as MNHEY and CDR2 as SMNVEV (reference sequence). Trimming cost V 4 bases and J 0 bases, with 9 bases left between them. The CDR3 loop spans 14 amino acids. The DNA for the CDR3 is TGTGCCAGCAGTTCGACACTTTTGAACACTGAAGCTTTCTTT. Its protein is CASSSTLLNTEAFF.

This chain's CDR3 is CASSLIPGQGNREQYF. The CDR3 DNA sequence: TGTGCCAGCAGCTTGATACCGGGACAGGGCAACCGAGAGCAGTACTTC. The chain joins TRBV5-4 to TRBJ2-7; TRBD1 matches 9 bases. In germline, CDR1 is SGHNT, CDR2 YYREEE (reference sequence). Trimming cost V 1 base and J 7 bases; bases outside gene matches: 12. This CDR3 spans 16 amino acids.

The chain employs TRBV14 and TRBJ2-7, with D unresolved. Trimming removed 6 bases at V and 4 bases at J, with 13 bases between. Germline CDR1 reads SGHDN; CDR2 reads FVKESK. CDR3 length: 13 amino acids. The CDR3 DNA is TGTGCCAGCAGTCGGTTGGGCCAGTACGAGCAGTACTTC. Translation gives CASSRLGQYEQYF.

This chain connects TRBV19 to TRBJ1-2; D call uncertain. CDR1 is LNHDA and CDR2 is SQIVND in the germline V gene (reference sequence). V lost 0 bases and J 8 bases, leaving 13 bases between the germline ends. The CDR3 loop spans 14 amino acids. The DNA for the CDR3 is TGTGCCAGTAGTATAGATCCCCTCGGGTGGGGCTACACCTTC. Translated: CASSIDPLGWGYTF.

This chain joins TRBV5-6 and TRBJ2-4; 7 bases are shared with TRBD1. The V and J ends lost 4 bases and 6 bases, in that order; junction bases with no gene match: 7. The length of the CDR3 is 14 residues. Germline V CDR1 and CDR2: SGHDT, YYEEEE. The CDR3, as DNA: TGTGCCAGCAGCCCGCGGACAGGCGGAAACATTCAGTACTTC. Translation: CASSPRTGGNIQYF.

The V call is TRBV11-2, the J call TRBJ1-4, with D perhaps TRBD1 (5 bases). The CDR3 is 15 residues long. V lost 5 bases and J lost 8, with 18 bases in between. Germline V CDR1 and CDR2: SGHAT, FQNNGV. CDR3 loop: CASSIRVFEIEKLFF. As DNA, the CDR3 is TGTGCCAGCAGCATCAGGGTTTTCGAGATCGAAAAACTGTTTTTT.

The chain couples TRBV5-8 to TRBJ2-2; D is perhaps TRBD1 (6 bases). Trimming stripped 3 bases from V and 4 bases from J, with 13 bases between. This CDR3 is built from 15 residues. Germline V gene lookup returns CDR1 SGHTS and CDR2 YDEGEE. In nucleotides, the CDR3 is TGTGCCAGCAGCTACCGCAGGGGTGGCACCGGGGAGCTGTTTTTT. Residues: CASSYRRGGTGELFF.

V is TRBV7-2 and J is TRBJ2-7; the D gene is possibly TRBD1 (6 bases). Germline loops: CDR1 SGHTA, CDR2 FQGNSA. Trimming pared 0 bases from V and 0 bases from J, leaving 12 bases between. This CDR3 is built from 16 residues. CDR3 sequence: CASSLAGGPSSYEQYF. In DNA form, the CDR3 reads TGTGCCAGCAGCTTAGCTGGGGGCCCCAGCTCCTACGAGCAGTACTTC.

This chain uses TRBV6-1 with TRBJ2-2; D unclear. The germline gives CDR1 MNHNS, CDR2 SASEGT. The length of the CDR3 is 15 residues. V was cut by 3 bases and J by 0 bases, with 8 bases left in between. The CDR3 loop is CASSEYRSNTGELFF. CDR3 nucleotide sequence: TGTGCCAGCAGTGAGTACAGATCGAACACCGGGGAGCTGTTTTTT.

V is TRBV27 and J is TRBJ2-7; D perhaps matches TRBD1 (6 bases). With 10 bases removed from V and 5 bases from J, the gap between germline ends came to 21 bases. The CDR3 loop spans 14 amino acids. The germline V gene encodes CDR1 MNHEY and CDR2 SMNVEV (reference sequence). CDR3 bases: TGTGCCACCCGGAAGGTAGGGGGTACACACGAGCAGTACTTC. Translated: CATRKVGGTHEQYF.

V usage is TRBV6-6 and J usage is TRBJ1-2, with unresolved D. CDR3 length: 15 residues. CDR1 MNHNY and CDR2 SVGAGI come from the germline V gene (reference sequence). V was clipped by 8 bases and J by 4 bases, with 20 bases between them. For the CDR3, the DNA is TGTGCCAGCTCAGTTACCTCCAATTCCGTCTATGGCTACACCTTC. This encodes CASSVTSNSVYGYTF.

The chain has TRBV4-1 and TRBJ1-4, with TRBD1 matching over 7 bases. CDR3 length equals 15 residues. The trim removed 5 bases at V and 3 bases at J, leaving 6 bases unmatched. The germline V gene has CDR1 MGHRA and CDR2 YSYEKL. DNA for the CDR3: TGCGCCAGCAGCGACCGGGACAGCCCTAATGAAAAACTGTTTTTT. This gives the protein CASSDRDSPNEKLFF.

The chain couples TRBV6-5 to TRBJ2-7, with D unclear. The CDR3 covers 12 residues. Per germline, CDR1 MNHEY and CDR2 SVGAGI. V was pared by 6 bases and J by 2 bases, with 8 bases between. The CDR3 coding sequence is TGTGCCAGCAGCCGCTCAGCCTACGAGCAGTACTTC. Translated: CASSRSAYEQYF.

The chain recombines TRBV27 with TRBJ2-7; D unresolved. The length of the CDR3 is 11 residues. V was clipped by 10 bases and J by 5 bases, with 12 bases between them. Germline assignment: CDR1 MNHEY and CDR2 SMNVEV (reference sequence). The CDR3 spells CATAILNEQYF. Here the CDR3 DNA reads TGTGCCACCGCGATACTGAACGAGCAGTACTTC.

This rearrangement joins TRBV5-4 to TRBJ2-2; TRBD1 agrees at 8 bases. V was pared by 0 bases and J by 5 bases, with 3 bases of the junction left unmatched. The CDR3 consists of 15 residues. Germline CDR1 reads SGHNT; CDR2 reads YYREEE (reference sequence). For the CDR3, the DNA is TGTGCCAGCAGCTTGGGAGACAGGGGAACCGGGGAGCTGTTTTTT. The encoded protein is CASSLGDRGTGELFF.

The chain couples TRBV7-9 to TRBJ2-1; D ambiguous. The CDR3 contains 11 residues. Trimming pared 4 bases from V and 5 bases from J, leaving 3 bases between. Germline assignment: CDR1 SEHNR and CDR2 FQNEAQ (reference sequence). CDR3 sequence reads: CASSSNNEQFF. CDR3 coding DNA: TGTGCCAGCAGCTCTAACAATGAGCAGTTCTTC.